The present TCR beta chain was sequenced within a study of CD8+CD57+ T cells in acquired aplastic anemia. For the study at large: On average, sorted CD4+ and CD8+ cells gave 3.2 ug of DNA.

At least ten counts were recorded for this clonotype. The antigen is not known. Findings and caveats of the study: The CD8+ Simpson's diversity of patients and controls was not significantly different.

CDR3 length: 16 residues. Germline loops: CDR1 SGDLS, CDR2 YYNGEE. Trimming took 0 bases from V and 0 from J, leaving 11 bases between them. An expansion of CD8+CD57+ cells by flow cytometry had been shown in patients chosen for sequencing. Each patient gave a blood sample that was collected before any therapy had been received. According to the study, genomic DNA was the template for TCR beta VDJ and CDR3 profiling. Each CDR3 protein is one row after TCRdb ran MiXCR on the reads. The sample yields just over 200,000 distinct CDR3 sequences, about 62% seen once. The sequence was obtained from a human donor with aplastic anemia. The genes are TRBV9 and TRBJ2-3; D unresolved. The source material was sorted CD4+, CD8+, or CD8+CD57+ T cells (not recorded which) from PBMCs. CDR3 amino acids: CASSVAPSLSTDTQYF. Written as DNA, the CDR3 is TGTGCCAGCAGCGTAGCCCCATCTCTAAGCACAGATACGCAGTATTTT.